A single sample gave rise to the 9 T cell receptor beta chains below, sequenced in a study of OX40 agonist ivuxolimab in advanced cancers. Sequencing used immunoSEQ multiplex PCR; TCRdb keeps in-frame clones, though not all of them. The table lists some 37,000 clones, over 75% of them singletons, with 20% to 25% in the top ten. The source material was CD4+ or CD8+ T cells sorted from blood, sampled in a trial of the OX40 agonist ivuxolimab. These receptors were taken from an adult with an advanced solid tumor such as melanoma, head and neck, liver or kidney cancer.

The chain has TRBV10-1 and TRBJ2-3; the match to TRBD1 covers 7 bases. The CDR3 runs to 15 residues. V was clipped by 1 base and J by 2 bases; unmatched bases: 3. Germline V CDR1 and CDR2: WNHNN, SYGVQD (reference sequence). CDR3 region: CASSELQGNTDTQYF. Here the CDR3 DNA reads TGCGCCAGCAGTGAGTTACAGGGGAACACAGATACGCAGTATTTT.

V and J are TRBV4-1 and TRBJ2-1; tentatively, D is TRBD2 (6 bases). The CDR3 extends over 14 amino acids. V dropped 5 bases and J dropped 1 base, with 9 bases sitting between them. Germline V CDR1 and CDR2: MGHRA, YSYEKL. CDR3 bases: TGCGCCAGCAGCGAGGGAGGATCCTACAATGAGCAGTTCTTC. This encodes CASSEGGSYNEQFF.

This clone was seen more than once but under ten times. In the same sample, other DNA sequences code for this CDR3. J is TRBJ2-1 and V is TRBV5-4, with D hard to call. The CDR3 contains 14 residues. Germline values: CDR1 SGHNT, CDR2 YYREEE (reference sequence). V dropped 4 bases and J dropped 0 bases, with 8 bases sitting between them. The CDR3 sequence is CASSPGSSYNEQFF. For the CDR3, the DNA is TGTGCCAGCAGCCCGGGCAGCTCCTACAATGAGCAGTTCTTC. Filled out from reference TRBV5-4 and TRBJ2-1, the complete variable domain reads ETGVTQSPTHLIKTRGQQVTLRCSSQSGHNTVSWYQQALGQGPQFIFQYYREEENGRGNFPPRFSGLQFPNYSSELNVNALELDDSALYLCASSPGSSYNEQFFGPGTRLTVL.

The chain has TRBV28 and TRBJ2-3, with 9 bases fitting TRBD2. Germline lookup yields CDR1 MDHEN and CDR2 SYDVKM. V lost 5 bases to trimming and J lost 2 bases; unmatched junction nucleotides: 8. CDR3 length: 16 residues. The CDR3 sequence is CASSHQLAGLTDTQYF. For the CDR3, the DNA is TGTGCCAGCAGTCACCAACTAGCGGGCCTCACAGATACGCAGTATTTT.

The chain joins TRBV4-1 to TRBJ1-1; D is uncertain. The CDR3 has 14 amino acids. Germline values: CDR1 MGHRA, CDR2 YSYEKL. Trimming took off 4 bases at V and 10 bases at J, with 19 bases between the two ends. CDR3 in amino acids: CASSPPTGRSRAFF. The DNA for the CDR3 is TGCGCCAGCAGCCCGCCTACTGGGAGGTCTCGAGCTTTCTTT.

V and J are TRBV6-1 and TRBJ2-7, with D possibly matching TRBD1 (6 bases). V lost 2 bases and J lost 4, with 15 bases in between. Germline CDR1 MNHNS, CDR2 SASEGT. The CDR3 has 15 residues. The CDR3 is CASSEFWGLGYEQYF. The DNA for the CDR3 is TGTGCCAGCAGTGAATTTTGGGGGCTGGGGTACGAGCAGTACTTC.

The rearrangement joins TRBV19 to TRBJ1-5, with TRBD1 as a possible D gene (5 bases). This CDR3 spans 14 amino acids. Per the germline V gene, CDR1 is LNHDA and CDR2 is SQIVND (reference sequence). Trimming left V 3 bases short and J 5 bases short, with 11 bases between. CDR3 nucleotides: TGTGCCAGTAGTATGGGGGAGGGAGATCAGCCCCAGCATTTT. It codes for CASSMGEGDQPQHF.

This chain uses TRBV7-9 with TRBJ2-7; D tentatively reads TRBD1 or TRBD2 (6 bases each). V was shortened by 3 bases and J by 5 bases, with 14 bases between the two germline ends. The CDR3 has 14 amino acids. Germline CDR1 is SEHNR and CDR2 is FQNEAQ (reference sequence). This CDR3 reads CASSFPSEGDEQYF. The CDR3 DNA is TGTGCCAGCAGCTTCCCTAGCGAGGGGGACGAGCAGTACTTC.

The chain couples TRBV7-8 to TRBJ2-7; D remains ambiguous. This CDR3 has 11 residues. The germline gives CDR1 SGHVS, CDR2 FQNEAQ. With 5 bases removed from V and 6 bases from J, the gap between germline ends came to 8 bases. In nucleotides, the CDR3 is TGTGCCAGCAGCCCATTAGTCGAGCAGTACTTC. Translated: CASSPLVEQYF.